This T cell receptor (beta chain) stems from a study of blood T cell repertoires in COVID-19. The CDR3 length is 15 residues. Germline CDR1 reads MDHEN; CDR2 reads SYDVKM. Deletions cut 6 bases from V and 7 bases from J, with 19 bases between. TCRdb keeps only in-frame clones here, not all; method: immunoSEQ multiplex PCR. Among about 42,000 clones, 70% to 90% were seen once, and the ten largest hold 13%. Source material: peripheral blood. The sequence was obtained from a woman aged 65 to 85 in a cohort sampled during active COVID-19. The J gene is TRBJ1-5, the V gene TRBV28; a possible D gene is TRBD1 (6 bases). CDR3 coding DNA: TGTGCCAGCAGCCCCCGGCGGGGGGGCTGGCAGCCCCAGCATTTT. Translated, it gives CASSPRRGGWQPQHF.